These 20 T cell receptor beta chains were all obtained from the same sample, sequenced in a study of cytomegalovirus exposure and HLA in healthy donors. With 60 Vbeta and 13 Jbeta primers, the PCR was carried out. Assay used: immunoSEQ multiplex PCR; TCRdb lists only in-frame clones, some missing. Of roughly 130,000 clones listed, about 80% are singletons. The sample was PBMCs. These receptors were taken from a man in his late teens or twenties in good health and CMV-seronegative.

As DNA, the CDR3 is TGTGCCAGCAGTCGGGGACAGGGTCCCTACAATGAGCAGTTCTTC. Translated, it gives CASSRGQGPYNEQFF. The chain is built from TRBV27 and TRBJ2-1; the match to TRBD1 covers 9 bases. From germline, CDR1 is MNHEY and CDR2 SMNVEV (reference sequence). CDR3 size: 15 residues. The V gene end was trimmed by 5 bases and the J gene end by 2 bases; junction bases not matched to a gene: 4.

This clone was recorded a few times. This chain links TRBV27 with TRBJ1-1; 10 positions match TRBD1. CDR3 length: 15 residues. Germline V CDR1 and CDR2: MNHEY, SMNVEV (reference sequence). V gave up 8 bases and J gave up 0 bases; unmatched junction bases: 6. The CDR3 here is CASQAGTGVNTEAFF. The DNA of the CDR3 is TGTGCCAGCCAAGCCGGGACAGGGGTGAACACTGAAGCTTTCTTT.

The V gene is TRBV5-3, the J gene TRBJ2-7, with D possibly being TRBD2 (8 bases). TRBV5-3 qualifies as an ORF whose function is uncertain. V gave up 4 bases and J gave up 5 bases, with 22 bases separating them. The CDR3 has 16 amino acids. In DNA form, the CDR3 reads TGTGCCAGAAGCCCACGGGGGGGAAACAGGGGACACGAGCAGTACTTC. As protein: CARSPRGGNRGHEQYF.

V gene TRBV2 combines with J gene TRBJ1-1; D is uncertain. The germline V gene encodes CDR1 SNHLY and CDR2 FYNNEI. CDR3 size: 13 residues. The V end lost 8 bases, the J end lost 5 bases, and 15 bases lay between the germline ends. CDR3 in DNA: TGTGCCAGCTCGAAAGGGAGGGAAACTGAAGCTTTCTTT. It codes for CASSKGRETEAFF.

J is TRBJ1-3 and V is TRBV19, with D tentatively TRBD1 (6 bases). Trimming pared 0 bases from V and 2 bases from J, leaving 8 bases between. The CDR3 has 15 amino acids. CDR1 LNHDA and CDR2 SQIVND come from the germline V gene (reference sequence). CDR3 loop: CASSIEGAPGNTIYF. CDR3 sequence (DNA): TGTGCCAGTAGTATAGAGGGGGCGCCTGGAAACACCATATATTTT.

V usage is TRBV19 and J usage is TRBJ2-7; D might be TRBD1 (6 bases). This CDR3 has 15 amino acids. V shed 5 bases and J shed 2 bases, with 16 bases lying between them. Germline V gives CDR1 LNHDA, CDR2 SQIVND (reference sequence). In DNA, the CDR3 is TGTGCCAGTAGTGAGTCAGGGGTGGTTCCCTACGAGCAGTACTTC. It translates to CASSESGVVPYEQYF. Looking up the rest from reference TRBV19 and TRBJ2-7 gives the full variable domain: DGGITQSPKYLFRKEGQNVTLSCEQNLNHDAMYWYRQDPGQGLRLIYYSQIVNDFQKGDIAEGYSVSREKKESFPLTVTSAQKNPTAFYLCASSESGVVPYEQYFGPGTRLTVT.

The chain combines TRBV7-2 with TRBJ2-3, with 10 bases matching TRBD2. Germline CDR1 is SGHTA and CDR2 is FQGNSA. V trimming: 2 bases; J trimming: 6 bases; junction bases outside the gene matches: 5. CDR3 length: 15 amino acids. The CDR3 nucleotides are TGTGCCAGCAGCTTACCGACTAGCGGGTGGGATACGCAGTATTTT. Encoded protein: CASSLPTSGWDTQYF.

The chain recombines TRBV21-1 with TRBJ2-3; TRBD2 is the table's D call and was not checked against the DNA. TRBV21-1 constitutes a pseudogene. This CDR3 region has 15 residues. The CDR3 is CASSKCRLAGDTQYF. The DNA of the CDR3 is TGTGCCAGCAGCAAGTGTCGGCTAGCGGGAGATACGCAGTATTTT.

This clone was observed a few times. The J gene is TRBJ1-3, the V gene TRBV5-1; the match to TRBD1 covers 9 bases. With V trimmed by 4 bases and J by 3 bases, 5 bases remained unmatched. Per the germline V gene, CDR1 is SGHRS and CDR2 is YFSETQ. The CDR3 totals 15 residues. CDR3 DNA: TGCGCCAGCAGCCGACAGGGGGAGAGTGGAAACACCATATATTTT. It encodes CASSRQGESGNTIYF.

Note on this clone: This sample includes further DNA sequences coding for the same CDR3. The CDR3 DNA sequence: TGCGCCAGCTCCCGGGCGGGAGAGGGCCCAGATACGCAGTATTTT. Its protein product is CASSRAGEGPDTQYF. This chain uses TRBV5-1 with TRBJ2-3; TRBD2 matches 7 bases. Germline loops: CDR1 SGHRS, CDR2 YFSETQ. This CDR3 is built from 15 residues. Trimming cost V 7 bases and J 4 bases; bases outside gene matches: 12.

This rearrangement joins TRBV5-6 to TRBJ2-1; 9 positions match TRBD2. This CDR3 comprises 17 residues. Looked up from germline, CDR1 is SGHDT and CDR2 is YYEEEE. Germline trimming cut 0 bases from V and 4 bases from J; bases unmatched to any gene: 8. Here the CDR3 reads CASSLANGGREYNEQFF. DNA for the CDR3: TGTGCCAGCAGCTTGGCCAATGGCGGGAGGGAGTACAATGAGCAGTTCTTC.

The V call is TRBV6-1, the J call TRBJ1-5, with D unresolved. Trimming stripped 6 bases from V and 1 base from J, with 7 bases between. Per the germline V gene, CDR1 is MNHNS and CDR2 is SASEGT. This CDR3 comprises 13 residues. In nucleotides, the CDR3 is TGTGCCAGCAGGGCCTGGAGCAATCAGCCCCAGCATTTT. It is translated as CASRAWSNQPQHF.

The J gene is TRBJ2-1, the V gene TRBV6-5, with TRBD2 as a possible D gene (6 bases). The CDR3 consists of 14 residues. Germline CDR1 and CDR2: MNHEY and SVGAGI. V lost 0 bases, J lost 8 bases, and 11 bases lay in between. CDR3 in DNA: TGTGCCAGCAGTTACTCGGACCCGGGAGATGAGCAGTTCTTC. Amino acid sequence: CASSYSDPGDEQFF.

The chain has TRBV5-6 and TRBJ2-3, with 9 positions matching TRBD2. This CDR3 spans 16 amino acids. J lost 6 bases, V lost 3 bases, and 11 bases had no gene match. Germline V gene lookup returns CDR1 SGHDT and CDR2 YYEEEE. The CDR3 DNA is TGTGCCAGCAGCTCAGGGACTAGCTGGGCCTTTGATACGCAGTATTTT. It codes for CASSSGTSWAFDTQYF.

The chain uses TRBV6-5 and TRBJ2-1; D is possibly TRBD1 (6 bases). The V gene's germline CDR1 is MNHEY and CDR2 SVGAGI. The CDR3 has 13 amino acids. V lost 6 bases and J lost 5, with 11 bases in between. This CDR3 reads CASSQDSNNEQFF. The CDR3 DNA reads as TGTGCCAGCAGCCAGGACAGCAACAATGAGCAGTTCTTC.

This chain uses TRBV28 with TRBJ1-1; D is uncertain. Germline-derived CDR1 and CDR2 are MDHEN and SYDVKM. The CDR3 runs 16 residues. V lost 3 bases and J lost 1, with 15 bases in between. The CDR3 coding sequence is TGTGCCAGCAGTTTGGCGGTAACAAGTGCGAACACTGAAGCTTTCTTT. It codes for CASSLAVTSANTEAFF.

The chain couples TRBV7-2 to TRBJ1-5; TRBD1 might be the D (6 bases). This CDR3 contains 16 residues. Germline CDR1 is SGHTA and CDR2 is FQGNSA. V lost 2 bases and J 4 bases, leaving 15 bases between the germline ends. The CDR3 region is CASSLTGQQSNQPQHF. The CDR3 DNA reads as TGTGCCAGCAGCTTAACAGGGCAGCAAAGTAATCAGCCCCAGCATTTT.

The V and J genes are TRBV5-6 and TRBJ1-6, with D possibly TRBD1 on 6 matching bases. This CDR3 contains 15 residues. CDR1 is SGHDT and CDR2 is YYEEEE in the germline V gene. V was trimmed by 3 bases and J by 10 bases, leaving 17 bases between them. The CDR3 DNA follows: TGTGCCAGCAGCTGGTGGACAGTTTCAGACTCACCCCTCCACTTT. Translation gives CASSWWTVSDSPLHF. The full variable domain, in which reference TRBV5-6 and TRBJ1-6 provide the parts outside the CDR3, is DAGVTQSPTHLIKTRGQQVTLRCSPKSGHDTVSWYQQALGQGPQFIFQYYEEEERQRGNFPDRFSGHQFPNYSSELNVNALLLGDSALYLCASSWWTVSDSPLHFGNGTRLTVT.

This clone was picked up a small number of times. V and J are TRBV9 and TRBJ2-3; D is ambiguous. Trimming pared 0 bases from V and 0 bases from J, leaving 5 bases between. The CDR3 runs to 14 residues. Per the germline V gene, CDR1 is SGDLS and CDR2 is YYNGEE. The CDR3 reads CASSVAASTDTQYF. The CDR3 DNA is TGTGCCAGCAGCGTAGCAGCGAGCACAGATACGCAGTATTTT.

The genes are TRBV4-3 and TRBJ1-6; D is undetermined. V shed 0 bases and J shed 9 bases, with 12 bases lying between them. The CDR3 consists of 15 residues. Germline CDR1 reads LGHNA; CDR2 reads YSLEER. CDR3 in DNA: TGCGCCAGCAGCCAAGACGCCGGATGGGCTTCACCCCTCCACTTT. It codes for CASSQDAGWASPLHF.